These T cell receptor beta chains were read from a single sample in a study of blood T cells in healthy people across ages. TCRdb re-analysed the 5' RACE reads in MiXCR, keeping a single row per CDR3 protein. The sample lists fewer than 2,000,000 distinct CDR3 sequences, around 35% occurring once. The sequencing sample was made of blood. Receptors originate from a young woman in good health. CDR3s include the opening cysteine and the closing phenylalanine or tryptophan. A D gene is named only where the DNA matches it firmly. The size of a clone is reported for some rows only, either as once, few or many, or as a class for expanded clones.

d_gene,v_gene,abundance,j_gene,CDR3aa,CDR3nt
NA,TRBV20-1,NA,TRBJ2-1,CSARDPGTYHNEQFF,TGCAGTGCTAGAGATCCTGGGACGTACCACAATGAGCAGTTCTTC
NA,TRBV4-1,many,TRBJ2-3,CASSQVALAPDTQYF,TGCGCCAGCAGCCAAGTAGCTCTAGCGCCAGATACGCAGTATTTT
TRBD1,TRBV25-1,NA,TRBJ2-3,CASSEFQGADTQYF,TGTGCCAGCAGTGAATTCCAGGGGGCAGATACGCAGTATTTT
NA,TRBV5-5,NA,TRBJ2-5,CASTYIRRQETQYF,TGTGCCAGCACTTACATACGACGTCAAGAGACCCAGTACTTC
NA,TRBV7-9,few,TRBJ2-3,CASSTETSYDTQYF,TGTGCCAGCAGCACTGAAACAAGTTATGATACGCAGTATTTT
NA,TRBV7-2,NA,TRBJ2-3,CASSFSVGGTRYF,TGTGCCAGCAGCTTCTCGGTGGGCGGGACGCGGTATTTT
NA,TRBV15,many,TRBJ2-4,CATSILLAKNIQYF,TGTGCCACCAGCATTCTATTGGCCAAAAACATTCAGTACTTC
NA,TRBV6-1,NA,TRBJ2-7,CATALGGSSYEQYF,TGTGCCACAGCCCTTGGGGGTTCCTCCTACGAGCAGTACTTC
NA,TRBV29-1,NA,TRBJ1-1,CSAHNAEAFF,TGCAGCGCCCATAACGCTGAAGCTTTCTTT
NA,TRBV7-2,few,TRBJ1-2,CASSFGVRERGYTF,TGTGCCAGCAGCTTTGGTGTGAGGGAGAGAGGCTACACCTTC
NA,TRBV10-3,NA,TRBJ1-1,CAITPDANTEAFF,TGTGCCATCACCCCGGACGCGAACACTGAAGCTTTCTTT
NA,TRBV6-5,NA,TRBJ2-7,CASSTDWSSYEQYF,TGTGCCAGCAGCACCGACTGGAGCTCCTACGAGCAGTACTTC
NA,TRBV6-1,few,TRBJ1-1,CATRRTHTEAFF,TGTGCCACCCGCAGGACCCACACTGAAGCTTTCTTT
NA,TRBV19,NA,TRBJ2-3,CASSRPAHTDTQYF,TGTGCCAGTAGTCGTCCAGCCCACACAGATACGCAGTATTTT
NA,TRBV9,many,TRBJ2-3,CASSPPGLHTDTQYF,TGTGCCAGCAGCCCGCCAGGGCTTCACACAGATACGCAGTATTTT
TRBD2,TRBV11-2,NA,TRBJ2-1,CASSNGLANLLEHEQFF,TGTGCCAGCAGCAACGGACTAGCGAACCTATTAGAGCATGAGCAGTTCTTC
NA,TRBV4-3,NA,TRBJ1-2,CASSQDAATLYGYTF,TGCGCCAGCAGCCAAGATGCGGCTACCCTCTATGGCTACACCTTC
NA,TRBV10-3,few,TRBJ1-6,CAISEPGPGGSYNSPLHF,TGTGCCATCAGTGAGCCAGGACCAGGCGGCTCCTATAATTCACCCCTCCACTTT
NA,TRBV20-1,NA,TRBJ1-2,CSAAGAIYGYTF,TGCAGTGCTGCAGGCGCAATATATGGCTACACCTTC
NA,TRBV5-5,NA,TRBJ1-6,CASSLEWWGNSPLHF,TGTGCCAGCAGCTTGGAGTGGTGGGGAAATTCACCCCTCCACTTT
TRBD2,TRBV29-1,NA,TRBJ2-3,CSVGGLDLTDTQYF,TGCAGCGTTGGGGGACTAGACCTCACAGATACGCAGTATTTT
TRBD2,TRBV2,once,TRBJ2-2,CASSERRLAGPGELFF,TGTGCCAGCAGTGAAAGGCGGCTAGCGGGTCCCGGGGAGCTGTTTTTT
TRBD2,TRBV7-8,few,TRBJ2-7,CASKLLPETSGIDEQYF,TGTGCCAGCAAGCTTCTCCCGGAGACTAGCGGGATTGACGAGCAGTACTTC
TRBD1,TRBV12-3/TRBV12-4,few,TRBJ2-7,CASSSDRGVSYEQYF,TGTGCCAGCAGTTCCGACAGGGGAGTAAGCTACGAGCAGTACTTC
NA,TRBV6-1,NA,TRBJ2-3,CASSEAQATMNTQYF,TGTGCCAGCAGTGAAGCGCAGGCCACCATGAATACGCAGTATTTT
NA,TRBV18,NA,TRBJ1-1,CANSPPTQMSEAFF,TGTGCCAACTCACCACCAACACAAATGTCTGAAGCTTTCTTT
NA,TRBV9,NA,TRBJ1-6,CASSVGSGQNNSPLHF,TGTGCCAGCAGCGTAGGATCGGGGCAGAATAATTCACCCCTCCACTTT
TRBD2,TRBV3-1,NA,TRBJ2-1,CASSPWGTSGGSEQFF,TGTGCCAGCAGCCCGTGGGGGACTAGCGGGGGCAGTGAGCAGTTCTTC